This T cell receptor beta chain emerged from a study of blood T cell repertoires in COVID-19. As for the study in general: Spain, Italy and the United States supplied samples that represented acute and convalescent COVID-19. The analysed material was cDNA or gDNA that came from T cells, B-cell-depleted T cells, or PBMCs.

The CDR3 length is 13 residues. Trimming removed 2 bases from V and 2 bases from J, with 5 bases in between. Germline V gene data show CDR1 as WSHSY and CDR2 as SAAADI. As handled by the study authors: The assay estimated nucleated cells by amplifying reference gene primers. The data were produced by immunoSEQ multiplex PCR, yet TCRdb's version contains in-frame clones alone and is incomplete. V, J and clone size are taken as reported in that table, and D and trimming were inferred from the DNA itself. The sample records 60,000 or so clones, about 93% being singletons. J is TRBJ2-3 and V is TRBV10-2; D not resolved. The sample comprised peripheral blood. The TCR comes from a human donor with active COVID-19. The donor label of this sample is uncertain. The CDR3 reads CASSEINTDTQYF. The DNA for the CDR3 is TGCGCCAGCAGTGAGATTAACACAGATACGCAGTATTTT.